The clone carrying this T cell receptor beta chain was seen a few times. Its target is unknown. Unique molecular identifiers had been added to the TCR beta cDNA libraries. Once 1 to 10 million T cells were used, roughly 0.5 million cDNA molecules resulted. From the PCR reads, TCRdb called clonotypes with MiXCR, one entry per CDR3 protein. The sample holds hundreds of thousands of distinct CDR3 sequences, roughly 27% seen once. These data originate in a study of post-analysis software for immune sequencing data. V was shortened by 5 bases and J by 6 bases, with 12 bases between the two germline ends. Looked up from germline, CDR1 is SGHTA and CDR2 is FQGNSA. The CDR3 sequence is 13 residues long. Study-wide points: When the samples were clustered directly with F measure, those that had been prepared in the same batch showed strong co-clustering. Controls' normalized Chao1 diversity significantly exceeded that of multiple sclerosis patients. Patients used about five TRBV segments, including TRBV5-6, TRBV5-1 and TRBV20-1, more often than controls.

The sample taken for sequencing was blood. The gene calls are TRBV7-2 and TRBJ2-3; a possible D gene is TRBD2 (5 bases). This sequence was found in a girl under 18 with multiple sclerosis. The CDR3 bases are TGTGCCAGCAGCCCCGGGGTAGGGGATACGCAGTATTTT. This codes for CASSPGVGDTQYF.